The TCR beta chain under discussion was sequenced for a study of T cells in Graves' hyperthyroidism and ophthalmopathy. Amplified TCR beta CDR3 regions came from RNA transcripts. HTBI primers were employed in a first-round RT-PCR of the TCR CDR3. TCRdb recomputed calls from the multiplex PCR reads with MiXCR, one row per CDR3 protein. The data contain 450,000 to 500,000 distinct CDR3 sequences, roughly 22% of them seen just once; the ten biggest clones take up about 49%. This clonotype was counted only a few times. Fresh peripheral blood, roughly 10 ml, was the source of the PBMCs. The clonotype was recovered from a woman between 70 and 85 years old with Graves' ophthalmopathy. The sequenced sample was blood.

The CDR3 here is CASSDQGTSGTEAFF. In DNA form, the CDR3 reads TGCGCCAGCAGCGATCAAGGCACATCGGGCACTGAAGCTTTCTTT. V usage is TRBV5-1 and J usage is TRBJ1-1, with unresolved D. V was trimmed by 4 bases and J by 4 bases, leaving 17 bases between them. Germline V lookup: CDR1 SGHRS, CDR2 YFSETQ. The CDR3 runs 15 residues.